This T cell receptor beta chain stems from a study of shared clonotypes between healthy human individuals. Details on this clone: The antigen is undetermined. Other nucleotide sequences from this sample produce the same CDR3.

V was clipped by 0 bases and J by 5 bases; unmatched bases: 4. The CDR3 is 15 residues long. CDR1 MNHEY and CDR2 SVGAGI come from the germline V gene. Authors' analysis steps: With immunoSEQ giving junction-only sequences and no quality scores, filtering differed. Sequencing used immunoSEQ multiplex PCR; TCRdb keeps in-frame clones, though not all of them. V and J calls and clone size are those listed in that table; D and trimming were worked out from the DNA. The table lists under 2,500,000 clones, approximately 94% of them singletons, with approximately 0.13% in the top ten. Each donor was a Caucasian adult residing in Nashville, Tennessee. Study results and limitations: Compared with memory subsets, naive subsets generally had larger estimated richness. Donors were few, which limited the genetic and exposure-history diversity represented.

This sequence originates from a man between 18 and 29 years old in good health. This sequence joins TRBV6-5 and TRBJ2-5; 9 positions match TRBD1. Material: naive CD4+ T cells sorted from blood. Stated subset: CD45RA+ positively selected. CDR3 region: CASSYSAGQGETQYF. CDR3 sequence (DNA): TGTGCCAGCAGTTACTCCGCCGGACAGGGGGAGACCCAGTACTTC.